This TCR beta chain was documented in a study of blood T cell repertoires in COVID-19. Study information: Donors in the United States, Italy and Spain gave samples during acute or convalescent COVID-19. PBMCs, B-cell-depleted T cells, or T cells provided the cDNA or gDNA that made up the material.

Original processing methods: Quantification of nucleated cells was approximated via reference gene primer amplification. This table comes from immunoSEQ multiplex PCR, and its TCRdb copy is limited to in-frame clones, with some not included. D and trimming come from the DNA, and the V and J calls and clone size come from that table. Of about 170,000 clones listed, more than 75% are singletons. This CDR3 has 15 residues. Between the trimmed V and J ends, which lost 0 bases and 4 bases, there was a span of 11 bases. In germline, CDR1 is SGHRS, CDR2 YFSETQ. The V gene is TRBV5-1, the J gene TRBJ1-3, with D perhaps TRBD1 (5 bases). The sequencing sample was made of peripheral blood. The receptor was derived from a man in his fifties or sixties who had recovered from COVID-19. This CDR3 is CASSLAGGDGNTIYF. The CDR3 DNA sequence: TGCGCCAGCAGCTTGGCCGGAGGGGACGGAAACACCATATATTTT.